This entry describes one T cell receptor (beta chain). In the original workflow: Researchers report that nucleated cell counts were estimated from reference gene primer amplification. Profiling relied on immunoSEQ multiplex PCR, and the TCRdb table lists in-frame clones only, not all of them. Clonal size and the V and J genes are those of that table, whereas D and trimming came from the DNA. The sample has about 200,000 clones, roughly 80% seen once. The data belong to a study of blood T cell repertoires in COVID-19. Study details: Sample material is recorded as cDNA or gDNA derived from T cells, B-cell-depleted T cells, or PBMCs.

Germline CDR1 reads SNHLY; CDR2 reads FYNNEI. The CDR3 contains 15 residues. J gave up 4 bases and V 8 bases, and 10 bases lay outside the gene matches. The sequence was collected from a woman aged 80 or over with acute or convalescent COVID-19. Source material: peripheral blood. The V call is TRBV2, the J call TRBJ2-3, with TRBD1 matching 9 bases. The CDR3 region is CASDSDRGWADTQYF. The CDR3 region has the DNA TGTGCCAGCGACTCTGACAGGGGGTGGGCAGATACGCAGTATTTT.